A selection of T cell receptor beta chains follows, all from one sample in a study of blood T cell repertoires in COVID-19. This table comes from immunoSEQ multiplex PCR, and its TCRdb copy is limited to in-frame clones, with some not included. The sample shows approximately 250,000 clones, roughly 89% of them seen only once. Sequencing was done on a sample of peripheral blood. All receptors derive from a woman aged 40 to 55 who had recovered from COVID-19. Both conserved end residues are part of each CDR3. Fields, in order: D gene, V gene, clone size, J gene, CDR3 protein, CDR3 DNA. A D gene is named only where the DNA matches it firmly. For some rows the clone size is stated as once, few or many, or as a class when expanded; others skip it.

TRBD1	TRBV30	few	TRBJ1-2	CAWSLGQGLAGYTF	TGTGCCTGGAGTTTGGGACAGGGTCTCGCTGGCTACACCTTC
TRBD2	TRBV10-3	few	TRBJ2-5	CAISGREGKETQYF	TGTGCCATCAGTGGGAGGGAGGGGAAAGAGACCCAGTACTTC
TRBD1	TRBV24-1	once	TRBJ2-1	CATSDQGTGFNEQFF	TGTGCCACCAGTGATCAAGGGACAGGGTTCAATGAGCAGTTCTTC
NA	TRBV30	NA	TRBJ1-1	CALKNTEAFF	TGTGCCTTAAAGAACACTGAAGCTTTCTTT
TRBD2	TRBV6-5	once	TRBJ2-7	CASSTAGGNTYEQYF	TGTGCCAGCAGTACAGCGGGGGGCAATACCTACGAGCAGTACTTC
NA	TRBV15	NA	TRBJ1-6	CATSRDLGQHSPLHF	TGTGCCACCAGCAGAGATCTCGGACAGCATTCACCCCTCCACTTT
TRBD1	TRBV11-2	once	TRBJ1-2	CASSPSTGTGFYTF	TGTGCCAGCAGCCCATCTACCGGGACAGGTTTTTACACCTTC
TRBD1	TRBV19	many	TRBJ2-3	CASSPETGGSTDTQYF	TGTGCCAGTAGCCCAGAAACAGGGGGAAGCACAGATACGCAGTATTTT
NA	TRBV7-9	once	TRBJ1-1	CASSLPGIQAFF	TGTGCCAGCAGTCTCCCGGGGATCCAAGCTTTCTTT
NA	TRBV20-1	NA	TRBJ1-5	CSASSTANQPQHF	TGCAGTGCTAGTTCGACAGCGAATCAGCCCCAGCATTTT
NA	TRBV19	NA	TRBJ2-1	CASSIGGPDRNYNEQFF	TGTGCCAGTAGTATCGGGGGGCCGGACCGAAACTACAATGAGCAGTTCTTC
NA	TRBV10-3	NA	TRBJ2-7	CAISVESGLSEQYF	TGTGCCATCAGTGTCGAATCGGGGTTGAGCGAGCAGTACTTC
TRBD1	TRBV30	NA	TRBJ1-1	CAWSVGQGLPGTEAFF	TGTGCCTGGAGTGTAGGACAGGGACTCCCGGGCACTGAAGCTTTCTTT
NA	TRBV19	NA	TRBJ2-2	CASSRSDTGELFF	TGTGCCAGTAGCAGGTCTGACACCGGGGAGCTGTTTTTT
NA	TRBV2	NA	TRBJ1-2	CASKADGYTF	TGTGCCAGCAAAGCGGATGGCTACACCTTC
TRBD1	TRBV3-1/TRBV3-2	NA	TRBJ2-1	CASSQDKGAYNEQFF	TGTGCCAGCAGCCAAGACAAGGGGGCTTACAATGAGCAGTTCTTC
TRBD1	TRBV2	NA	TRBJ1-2	CASTPAGGNYGYTF	TGTGCCAGCACCCCCGCAGGGGGCAACTATGGCTACACCTTC
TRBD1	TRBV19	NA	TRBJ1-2	CASTSDRGQLNYGYTF	TGTGCCAGTACCTCGGACAGGGGGCAGCTAAACTATGGCTACACCTTC
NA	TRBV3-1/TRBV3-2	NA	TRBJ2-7	CASSQSVVSAGEQYF	TGTGCCAGCAGCCAATCTGTTGTTTCAGCGGGCGAGCAGTACTTC
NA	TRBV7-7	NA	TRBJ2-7	CASSSGQNSYEQYF	TGTGCCAGCAGCTCTGGACAGAACTCCTACGAGCAGTACTTC
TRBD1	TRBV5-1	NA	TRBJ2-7	CASRMPGQGYEQYF	TGCGCCAGCAGGATGCCGGGACAGGGATACGAGCAGTACTTC
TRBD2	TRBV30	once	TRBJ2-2	CAWRGLASGTGELFF	TGTGCCTGGAGGGGACTAGCGTCTGGCACCGGGGAGCTGTTTTTT
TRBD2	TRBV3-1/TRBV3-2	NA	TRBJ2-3	CASSHTSGGADTQYF	TGTGCCAGCAGCCATACTAGCGGGGGGGCAGATACGCAGTATTTT
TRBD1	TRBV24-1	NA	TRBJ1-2	CATSDGDRGFGYTF	TGTGCCACCAGTGACGGGGACAGGGGGTTTGGCTACACCTTC
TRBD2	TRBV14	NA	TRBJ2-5	CASSPWTSGETQYF	TGTGCCAGCAGCCCCTGGACTAGCGGGGAGACCCAGTACTTC
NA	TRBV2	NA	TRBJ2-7	CASRRSTGGHEQYF	TGTGCCAGCCGGAGGTCAACCGGGGGTCACGAGCAGTACTTC
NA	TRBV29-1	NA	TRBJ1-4	CSVALRPREKLFF	TGCAGCGTAGCTCTGCGGCCTCGAGAAAAACTGTTTTTT
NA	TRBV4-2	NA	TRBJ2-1	CASSQEVRGAFYNEQFF	TGTGCCAGCAGCCAAGAGGTCCGGGGAGCCTTCTACAATGAGCAGTTCTTC